This T cell receptor (beta chain) was identified in a study of post-analysis software for immune sequencing data. For the study at large: Disease trajectories encompassed relapsing-remitting, secondary progressive and progressive-relapsing multiple sclerosis.

The study, taken as a whole, reports: F measure showed strong co-clustering of same-batch samples. Among a handful of TRBV segments more frequent in patients than controls were TRBV5-6, TRBV5-1 and TRBV20-1.

Notes on this clonotype: Its antigen is not known.

The germline V gene encodes CDR1 SGDLS and CDR2 YYNGEE. This CDR3 has 15 amino acids. The germline V and J ends were trimmed by 3 bases and 3 bases, with 16 bases remaining between them. Unique molecular identifiers were present in the TCR beta cDNA libraries. The T cell input of about 1 to 10 million gave about half a million cDNA molecules. In TCRdb, the PCR reads were re-called with MiXCR into one record per CDR3 protein. This sample carries 350,000 to 500,000 distinct CDR3 sequences, 39% of them seen once, and the ten largest clones take approximately 7.6%. V gene TRBV9 combines with J gene TRBJ2-7; D possibly corresponds to TRBD1 (5 bases). This clonotype was obtained from a girl aged 2-9 years with multiple sclerosis. The sequencing input was blood. The CDR3 sequence is CASSASQGAHYEQYF. The CDR3 bases are TGTGCCAGCAGCGCGAGCCAGGGCGCCCACTACGAGCAGTACTTC.